The 5 T cell receptor beta chains reported below all come from one sample, sequenced in a study of OX40 agonist ivuxolimab in advanced cancers. The table came from immunoSEQ multiplex PCR; TCRdb's copy has only in-frame clones and leaves some out. Of more than 45,000 clones in the sample, 85% to 90% were seen once. The material was CD4+ or CD8+ T cells sorted from blood, obtained in a trial of the OX40 agonist ivuxolimab. These TCRs come from an adult with an advanced solid tumor such as melanoma, head and neck, liver or kidney cancer.

This rearrangement joins TRBV27 to TRBJ2-1, with 11 positions matching TRBD1. The CDR3 totals 15 residues. Germline V gives CDR1 MNHEY, CDR2 SMNVEV (reference sequence). V dropped 5 bases and J dropped 4; count of bases not matched to a gene: 4. The CDR3 here is CASSPGTGGYNEQFF. The CDR3 bases are TGTGCCAGCAGTCCCGGGACAGGGGGGTACAATGAGCAGTTCTTC.

The V call is TRBV10-3, the J call TRBJ1-3, with D possibly matching TRBD1 (5 bases). This CDR3 is built from 16 residues. Germline CDR1 ENHRY, CDR2 SYGVKD. The V end was cut by 0 bases, the J end by 4 bases, with 13 bases between. CDR3 amino acids: CAISESGGTSGNTIYF. DNA for the CDR3: TGTGCCATCAGTGAGTCGGGAGGGACTTCGGGAAACACCATATATTTT.

This clone was recorded a few times. This chain links TRBV6-5 with TRBJ2-1; 7 positions agree with TRBD1. Germline-derived CDR1 and CDR2 are MNHEY and SVGAGI. The junction had 4 bases not matched to a gene; V was cut back by 7 bases and J by 4 bases. This CDR3 is 13 amino acids long. The CDR3 loop reads CASIGTAYNEQFF. The CDR3 nucleotides are TGTGCCAGCATCGGGACAGCTTACAATGAGCAGTTCTTC.

The chain recombines TRBV18 with TRBJ1-3; weak D call: TRBD1 (6 bases). The CDR3 contains 16 residues. Trimming took 3 bases from V and 0 from J, leaving 12 bases between them. The germline V gene has CDR1 KGHSH and CDR2 LQKENI. CDR3 nucleotide sequence: TGTGCCAGCTCACCGCGGACAGATCACTCTGGAAACACCATATATTTT. Protein product: CASSPRTDHSGNTIYF.

The genes are TRBV5-1 and TRBJ2-5, with D perhaps matching TRBD1 (7 bases). Germline values: CDR1 SGHRS, CDR2 YFSETQ. V was cut by 5 bases and J by 5 bases, with 19 bases left in between. CDR3 length equals 15 residues. In DNA, the CDR3 is TGCGCCAGCAGACCCGTCAGGGGGGCGGGTGAGACCCAGTACTTC. This encodes CASRPVRGAGETQYF. Variable domain in full (rest from reference TRBV5-1 and TRBJ2-5): KAGVTQTPRYLIKTRGQQVTLSCSPISGHRSVSWYQQTPGQGLQFLFEYFSETQRNKGNFPGRFSGRQFSNSRSEMNVSTLELGDSALYLCASRPVRGAGETQYFGPGTRLLVL.